The source of this T cell receptor (beta chain) is a study of cytomegalovirus exposure and HLA in healthy donors. Germline lookup yields CDR1 MNHEY and CDR2 SVGAGI. The germline V and J ends were trimmed by 0 bases and 0 bases, with 6 bases remaining between them. The CDR3 contains 15 residues. PCR used 60 Vbeta primers and 13 Jbeta primers. Measured with immunoSEQ multiplex PCR; TCRdb has only the in-frame clones, and not every one. The repertoire holds roughly 180,000 clones, with 75% to 85% as singletons. The J gene is TRBJ2-1, the V gene TRBV6-5; D is undetermined. The sample comprised PBMCs. The TCR was taken from a man aged 25 to 45 in good health and CMV-seropositive. CDR3 sequence: CASSYSPSSYNEQFF. CDR3 in DNA: TGTGCCAGCAGTTACTCTCCGAGCTCCTACAATGAGCAGTTCTTC.